The T cell receptor beta chain under discussion was sequenced for a study of T cells in Graves' hyperthyroidism and ophthalmopathy. Germline V gene lookup returns CDR1 MNHNS and CDR2 SASEGT. The V end was cut by 1 base, the J end by 1 base, with 13 bases between. This CDR3 has 16 amino acids. Broader study findings: Separation of ophthalmopathy from stable hyperthyroidism was achieved by a 13 V-J model.

The sample holds many counts of this clonotype. The antigen is unknown. It was RNA transcripts that yielded the amplified TCR beta CDR3 regions. RT-PCR in the first round (using the HTBI primer set) targeted the TCR CDR3. Via MiXCR, TCRdb re-called the multiplex PCR reads, giving one row per CDR3 protein. The sample lists 500,000 to 600,000 distinct CDR3 sequences, 16% occurring once. The definition of stable Graves' hyperthyroidism was no ophthalmopathy progression within 18 months. Together with thyroid ultrasound, orbital computed tomography, serum thyroxine and TRAb, clinical symptoms were used for diagnoses. The authors took PBMCs from 10 ml fresh peripheral blood.

This rearrangement joins TRBV6-1 to TRBJ1-1, with a weak D call TRBD1 (5 bases). The receptor was isolated from a woman under 30 with Graves' hyperthyroidism. Sequencing was carried out using blood. The CDR3 bases are TGTGCCAGCAGTGAAGAGAGATTGGGGACGAACACTGAAGCTTTCTTT. It yields the protein CASSEERLGTNTEAFF.